The entry that follows covers one TCR beta chain sequence. Repertoires were generated with immunoSEQ multiplex PCR, while TCRdb's copy carries only in-frame clones and drops some. Of a few hundred thousand clones listed, about 91% are singletons. This entry is derived from a study of blood T cell repertoires in COVID-19. Looking at the study overall: The study drew acute and convalescent COVID-19 samples from the United States, Italy and Spain. PBMCs, B-cell-depleted T cells, or T cells were the source of the cDNA or gDNA that made up the material.

The specimen sequenced was peripheral blood. This TCR was sampled from a woman in her thirties who had recovered from COVID-19.

Here the CDR3 reads CASSRGLTATNEKLFF. CDR3 nucleotides: TGTGCCAGCTCACGGGGACTCACTGCAACTAATGAAAAACTGTTTTTT. This sequence joins TRBV18 and TRBJ1-4, with TRBD1 as a possible D gene (5 bases). Germline V gene lookup returns CDR1 KGHSH and CDR2 LQKENI. This CDR3 has 16 residues. Trimming stripped 4 bases from V and 0 bases from J, with 12 bases between.